The subject of this entry is one T cell receptor beta chain. These data are taken from a study of monozygotic twins with inflammatory bowel disease. Donors gave around 2.6 ml of blood apiece. This CDR3 region has 14 residues. The V gene's germline CDR1 is DFQATT and CDR2 SNEGSKA (reference sequence). Amplification of TCRalpha and TCRbeta cDNA involved two nested PCRs that ran for around 15 and 10 cycles. TCRdb re-called the 5' RACE reads; one entry per CDR3 protein, DNA not given. The repertoire table contains approximately 160,000 distinct CDR3 sequences. This clonotype originated in a human donor with ulcerative colitis or Crohn's disease, or a healthy co-twin of an affected twin (not recorded which). This rearrangement joins TRBV20-1 to TRBJ2-1. The sequenced sample was blood. CDR3 in amino acids: CSARDIPDSGEQFF.